The entry below describes one TCR beta chain. Seattle-derived patients entered the study during active infection and were followed longitudinally. In the authors' workflow: For nucleated cells, counts were estimated from reference gene primer amplification. The repertoire was sequenced with immunoSEQ multiplex PCR; TCRdb's copy has only in-frame clones and lacks some. That table supplies the V and J calls and clone size; D and trimming were determined from the DNA. This table holds a few hundred thousand clones, roughly 88% found once. This CDR3 is 13 amino acids long. V was shortened by 11 bases and J by 1 base, with 11 bases between the two germline ends. CDR1 MNHNY and CDR2 SVGAGI come from the germline V gene (reference sequence). These data originate in a study of blood T cell repertoires in COVID-19. Study summary: Sites across the United States, Italy and Spain contributed samples from acute and convalescent COVID-19. The cDNA or gDNA used as material had been derived from T cells, B-cell-depleted T cells, or PBMCs.

The clonotype comes from a woman in her 70s with COVID-19, enrolled during active disease. Source material: peripheral blood. The chain uses TRBV6-6 and TRBJ2-2; tentatively, D is TRBD1 (6 bases). For the CDR3, the DNA is TGTGCCTCTAAGACAGGGAACACCGGGGAGCTGTTTTTT. It yields the protein CASKTGNTGELFF.